The 8 T cell receptor beta chains given below trace back to one sample, sequenced in a study of shared T cell receptors in the human thymus. The method was immunoSEQ multiplex PCR; TCRdb's version includes in-frame clones alone and lacks a portion of them. This sample yields around 340,000 clones, of which 95% are seen a single time; roughly 0.02% belongs to the top ten. The sample taken for sequencing was thymocytes. These receptors were obtained from a human donor.

This clone was picked up one time. The V call is TRBV11-2, the J call TRBJ1-1; D is undetermined. The V gene's germline CDR1 is SGHAT and CDR2 FQNNGV. Trimming left V 3 bases short and J 4 bases short, with 9 bases between. The CDR3 runs to 13 residues. CDR3 loop: CASSFKLVTEAFF. CDR3 nucleotide sequence: TGTGCCAGCAGCTTCAAGTTGGTCACTGAAGCTTTCTTT.

This sequence joins TRBV5-8 and TRBJ1-5; no clear D gene. Between the trimmed V and J ends, which lost 2 bases and 7 bases, there was a span of 13 bases. The CDR3 length is 14 residues. Germline V gene data show CDR1 as SGHTS and CDR2 as YDEGEE. The CDR3: CASSFRPLPQPQHF. The CDR3 nucleotides are TGTGCCAGCAGCTTTCGGCCGCTTCCCCAGCCCCAGCATTTT.

This CDR3 is CASSLGGGSIYNEQFF. The CDR3 region has the DNA TGCGCCAGCAGCTTGGGAGGCGGGAGTATCTACAATGAGCAGTTCTTC. The J gene is TRBJ2-1, the V gene TRBV5-1, with TRBD2 matching 7 bases. V lost 0 bases and J lost 3; bases outside the gene matches: 6. Germline V gene sequence: CDR1 SGHRS, CDR2 YFSETQ. The length of the CDR3 is 16 residues.

The rearrangement links TRBV4-1 to TRBJ2-3; 9 bases match TRBD2. Germline V lookup: CDR1 MGHRA, CDR2 YSYEKL. The ends lost 4 bases at V and 6 bases at J; junction bases unmatched: 14. This CDR3 is built from 17 residues. The CDR3 loop is CASSLSRSAGGEDTQYF. The CDR3, as DNA: TGCGCCAGCAGCCTAAGTCGCTCCGCGGGAGGGGAGGATACGCAGTATTTT.

The J gene is TRBJ2-7, the V gene TRBV4-3; no reliable D call. This CDR3 is 15 amino acids long. Trimming left V 0 bases short and J 2 bases short, with 11 bases between. CDR1 is LGHNA and CDR2 is YSLEER in the germline V gene. CDR3 nucleotide sequence: TGCGCCAGCAGCCAAGATAGGGTGATCACCTACGAGCAGTACTTC. This encodes CASSQDRVITYEQYF.

V gene TRBV5-6 combines with J gene TRBJ2-7; 7 bases line up with TRBD1. V trimming: 0 bases; J trimming: 6 bases; junction bases outside the gene matches: 3. This CDR3 has 13 residues. Germline CDR1 SGHDT, CDR2 YYEEEE. CDR3 protein: CASSLGGGAEQYF. DNA of the CDR3: TGTGCCAGCAGCTTGGGAGGGGGCGCCGAGCAGTACTTC. The variable domain in full, completed from reference TRBV5-6 and TRBJ2-7, reads DAGVTQSPTHLIKTRGQQVTLRCSPKSGHDTVSWYQQALGQGPQFIFQYYEEEERQRGNFPDRFSGHQFPNYSSELNVNALLLGDSALYLCASSLGGGAEQYFGPGTRLTVT.

This sequence joins TRBV30 and TRBJ1-1; D unresolved. The CDR3 length is 13 residues. The V end lost 0 bases, the J end lost 3 bases, and 8 bases lay between the germline ends. The germline CDR1 and CDR2 sequences are GTSNPN and SVGIG (reference sequence). CDR3 amino acids: CAWSVRDDTEAFF. The CDR3 coding sequence is TGTGCCTGGAGTGTACGGGATGACACTGAAGCTTTCTTT.

The chain uses TRBV5-1 and TRBJ2-3; D possibly corresponds to TRBD2 (6 bases). V was pared by 0 bases and J by 1 base, with 9 bases between. Germline CDR1 SGHRS, CDR2 YFSETQ. This CDR3 comprises 15 residues. CDR3 sequence (DNA): TGCGCCAGCAGCTTGGACGGCGGGGGCACAGATACGCAGTATTTT. This translates into CASSLDGGGTDTQYF.